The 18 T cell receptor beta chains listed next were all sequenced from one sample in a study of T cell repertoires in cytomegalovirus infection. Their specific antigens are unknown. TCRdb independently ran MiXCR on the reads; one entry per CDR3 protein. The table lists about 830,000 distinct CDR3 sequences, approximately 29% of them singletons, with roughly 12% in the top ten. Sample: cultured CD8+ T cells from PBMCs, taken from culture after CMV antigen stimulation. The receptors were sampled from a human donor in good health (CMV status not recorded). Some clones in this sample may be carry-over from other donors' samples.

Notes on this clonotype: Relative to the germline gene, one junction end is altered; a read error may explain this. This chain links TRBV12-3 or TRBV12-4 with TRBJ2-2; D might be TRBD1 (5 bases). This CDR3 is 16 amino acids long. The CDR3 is CANSPRTSPNTGELFF. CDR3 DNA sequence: TGTGCCAACAGTCCCCGGACATCCCCGAACACCGGGGAGCTGTTTTTT.

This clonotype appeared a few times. In nucleotides, the CDR3 is TGTGCCAGCAGCCCAGGGGTGACAGGGGCACACCAGCCCCAGCATTTT. This translates into CASSPGVTGAHQPQHF. This sequence joins TRBV7-6 and TRBJ1-5, with TRBD1 identical over 8 bases. CDR3 length: 16 residues. Trimming took 5 bases from V and 7 from J; bases not matched to a gene: 13. Germline-derived CDR1 and CDR2 are SGHVS and FNYEAQ.

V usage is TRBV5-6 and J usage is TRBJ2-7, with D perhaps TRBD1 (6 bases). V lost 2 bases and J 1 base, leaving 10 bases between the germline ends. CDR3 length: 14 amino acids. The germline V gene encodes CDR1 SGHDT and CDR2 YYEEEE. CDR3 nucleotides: TGTGCCAGCAGCTTAAGTCAGGGGTCCTACGAGCAGTACGTC. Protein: CASSLSQGSYEQYV.

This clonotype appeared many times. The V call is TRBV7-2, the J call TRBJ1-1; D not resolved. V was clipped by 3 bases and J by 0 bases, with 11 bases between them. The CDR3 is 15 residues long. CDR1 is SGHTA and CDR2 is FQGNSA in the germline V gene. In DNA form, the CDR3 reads TGTGCCAGCAGCTTTCTGAGGACGGTGAACACTGAAGCTTTCTTT. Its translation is CASSFLRTVNTEAFF. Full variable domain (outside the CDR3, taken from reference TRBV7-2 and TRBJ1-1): GAGVSQSPSNKVTEKGKDVELRCDPISGHTALYWYRQSLGQGLEFLIYFQGNSAPDKSGLPSDRFSAERTGGSVSTLTIQRTQQEDSAVYLCASSFLRTVNTEAFFGQGTRLTVV.

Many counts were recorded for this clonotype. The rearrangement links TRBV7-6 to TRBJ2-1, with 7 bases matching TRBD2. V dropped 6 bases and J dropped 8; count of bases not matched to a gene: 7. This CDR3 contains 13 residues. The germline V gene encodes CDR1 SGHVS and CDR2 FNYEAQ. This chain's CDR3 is CASSLGGADEQFF. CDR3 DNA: TGTGCCAGCAGTTTGGGAGGGGCGGATGAGCAGTTCTTC.

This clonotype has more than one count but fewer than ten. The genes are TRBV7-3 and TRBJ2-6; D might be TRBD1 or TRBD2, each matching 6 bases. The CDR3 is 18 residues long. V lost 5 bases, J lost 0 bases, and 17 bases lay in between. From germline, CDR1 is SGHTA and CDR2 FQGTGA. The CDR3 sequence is CASSLRGDPNSGANVLTF. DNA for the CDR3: TGTGCCAGCAGCCTAAGGGGGGACCCTAACTCTGGGGCCAACGTCCTGACTTTC.

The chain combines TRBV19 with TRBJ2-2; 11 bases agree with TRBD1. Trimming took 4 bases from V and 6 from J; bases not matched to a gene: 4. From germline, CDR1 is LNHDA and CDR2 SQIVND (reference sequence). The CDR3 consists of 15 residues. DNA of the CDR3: TGTGCCAGTAGTAAGGACAGGGGGCAAGCCGGGGAGCTGTTTTTT. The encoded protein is CASSKDRGQAGELFF.

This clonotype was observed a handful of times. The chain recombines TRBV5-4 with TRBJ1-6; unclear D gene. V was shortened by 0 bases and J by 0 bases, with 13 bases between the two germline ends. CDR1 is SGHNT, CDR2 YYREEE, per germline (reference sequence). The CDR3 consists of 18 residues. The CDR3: CASSLGREQSSYNSPLHF. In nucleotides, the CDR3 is TGTGCCAGCAGCTTGGGTCGGGAACAGAGCTCCTATAATTCACCCCTCCACTTT.

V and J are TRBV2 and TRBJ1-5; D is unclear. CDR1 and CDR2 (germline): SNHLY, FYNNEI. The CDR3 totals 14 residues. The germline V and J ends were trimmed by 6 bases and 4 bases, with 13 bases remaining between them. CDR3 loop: CASRAVWINQPQHF. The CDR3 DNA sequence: TGTGCCAGCAGGGCGGTGTGGATAAATCAGCCCCAGCATTTT. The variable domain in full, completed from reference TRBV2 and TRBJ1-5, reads EPEVTQTPSHQVTQMGQEVILRCVPISNHLYFYWYRQILGQKVEFLVSFYNNEISEKSEIFDDQFSVERPDGSNFTLKIRSTKLEDSAMYFCASRAVWINQPQHFGDGTRLSIL.

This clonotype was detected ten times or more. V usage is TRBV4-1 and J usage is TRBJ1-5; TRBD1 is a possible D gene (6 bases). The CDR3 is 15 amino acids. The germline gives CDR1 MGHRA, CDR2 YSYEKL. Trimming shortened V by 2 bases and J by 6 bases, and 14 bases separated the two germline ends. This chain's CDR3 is CASSQPDRTFQPQHF. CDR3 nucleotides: TGCGCCAGCAGCCAACCCGACAGGACGTTTCAGCCCCAGCATTTT.

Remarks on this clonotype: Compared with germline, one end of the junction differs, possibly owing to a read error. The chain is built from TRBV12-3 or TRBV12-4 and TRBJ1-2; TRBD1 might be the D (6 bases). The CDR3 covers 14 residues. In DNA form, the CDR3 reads TGTGCCAGCATGGGGGCCGGGAACAACTCTGGCTACACCTTC. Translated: CASMGAGNNSGYTF.

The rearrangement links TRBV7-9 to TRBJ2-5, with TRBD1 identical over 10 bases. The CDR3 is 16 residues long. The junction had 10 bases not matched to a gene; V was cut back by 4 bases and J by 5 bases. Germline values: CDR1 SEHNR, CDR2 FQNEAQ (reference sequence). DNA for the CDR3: TGTGCCAGCAGCTGGATGGGGACAGGGGAATCGGAGACCCAGTACTTC. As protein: CASSWMGTGESETQYF.

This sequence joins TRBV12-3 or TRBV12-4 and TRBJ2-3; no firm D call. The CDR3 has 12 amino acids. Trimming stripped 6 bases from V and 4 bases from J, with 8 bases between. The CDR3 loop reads CASSEDPDTQYF. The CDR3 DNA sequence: TGTGCCAGCAGCGAAGACCCAGATACGCAGTATTTT.

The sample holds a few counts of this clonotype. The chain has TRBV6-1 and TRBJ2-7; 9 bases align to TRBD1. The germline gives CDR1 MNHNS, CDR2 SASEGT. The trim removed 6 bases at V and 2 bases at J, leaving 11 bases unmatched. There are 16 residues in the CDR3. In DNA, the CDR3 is TGTGCCAGCAGCAAATTAGGACAGGGGATCACCTACGAGCAGTACTTC. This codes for CASSKLGQGITYEQYF.

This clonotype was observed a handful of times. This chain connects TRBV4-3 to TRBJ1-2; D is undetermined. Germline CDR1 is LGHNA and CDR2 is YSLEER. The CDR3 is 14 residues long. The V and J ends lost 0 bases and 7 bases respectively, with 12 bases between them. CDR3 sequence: CASSQDSSGFGYTF. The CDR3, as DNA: TGCGCCAGCAGCCAAGATTCGAGCGGGTTTGGCTACACCTTC.

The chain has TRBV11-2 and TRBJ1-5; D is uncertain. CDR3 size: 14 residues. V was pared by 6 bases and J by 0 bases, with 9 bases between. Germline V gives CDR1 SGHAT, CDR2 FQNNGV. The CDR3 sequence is CASRGGDSNQPQHF. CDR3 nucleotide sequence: TGTGCCAGCAGGGGAGGAGATAGCAATCAGCCCCAGCATTTT.

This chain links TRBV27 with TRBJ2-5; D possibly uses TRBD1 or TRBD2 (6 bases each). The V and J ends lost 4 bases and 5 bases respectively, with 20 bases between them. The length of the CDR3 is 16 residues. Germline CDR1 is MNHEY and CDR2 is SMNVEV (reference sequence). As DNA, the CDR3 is TGTGCCAGCAGTTGGTCCGGGGGCCCCTCCGGCGAGACCCAGTACTTC. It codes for CASSWSGGPSGETQYF.

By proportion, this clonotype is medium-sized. CDR3 in amino acids: CASSPETSGGTDTQYF. CDR3 nucleotide sequence: TGTGCCAGCAGTCCAGAGACTAGCGGGGGCACAGATACGCAGTATTTT. The chain combines TRBV6-4 with TRBJ2-3; 11 bases fit TRBD2. The CDR3 is 16 amino acids. Looked up from germline, CDR1 is MRHNA and CDR2 is SNTAGT. Trimming took 5 bases from V and 1 from J; bases not matched to a gene: 5.